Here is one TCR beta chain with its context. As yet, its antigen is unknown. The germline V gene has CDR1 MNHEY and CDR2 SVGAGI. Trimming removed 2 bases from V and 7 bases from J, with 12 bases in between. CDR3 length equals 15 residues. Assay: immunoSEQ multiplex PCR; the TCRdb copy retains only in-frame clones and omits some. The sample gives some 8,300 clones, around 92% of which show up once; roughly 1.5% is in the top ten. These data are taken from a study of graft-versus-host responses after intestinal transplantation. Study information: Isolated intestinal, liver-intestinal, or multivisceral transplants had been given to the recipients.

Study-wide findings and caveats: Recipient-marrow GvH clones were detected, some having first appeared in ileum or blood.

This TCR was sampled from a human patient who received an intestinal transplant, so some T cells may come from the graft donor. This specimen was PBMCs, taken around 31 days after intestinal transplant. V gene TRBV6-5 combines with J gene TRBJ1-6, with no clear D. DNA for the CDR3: TGTGCCAGCAGTTACACGGTAGGATCCAATTCACCCCTCCACTTT. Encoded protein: CASSYTVGSNSPLHF.